This T cell receptor (beta chain) was found in a study of beta chain features in type 1 diabetes. Across the study: Comparable age, gender and cell yields were observed in patients relative to healthy donors.

This clone was counted a few times. The target antigen is unknown. Every donor provided one heparinised blood draw, which averaged around 120 mL. TCRB transcripts that were expressed got sequenced, as all of the isolated RNA had been reverse transcribed. Assay: immunoSEQ multiplex PCR; the TCRdb copy retains only in-frame clones and omits some. The sample records 250,000 to 300,000 clones, about 8% being singletons. Study findings and constraints: Naive, central memory and Treg TCRB repertoires appeared more alike in patients than in healthy donors. Type 1 diabetes patients showed fewer insertions and more deletions at VDJ junctions.

CDR1 is LNHNV and CDR2 is YYDKDF in the germline V gene (reference sequence). The V end lost 3 bases, the J end lost 4 bases, and 4 bases lay between the germline ends. This CDR3 comprises 12 residues. The chain recombines TRBV15 with TRBJ1-3; D is ambiguous. This clonotype originated in a woman between 18 and 29 years old in good health. Specimen: central memory CD4+ T cells from blood. The CDR3 is CATSSKGNTIYF. In DNA form, the CDR3 reads TGTGCCACCAGCAGTAAAGGAAACACCATATATTTT.